The 29 T cell receptor beta chains reported below all come from one sample, sequenced in a study of T-cell memory formation after mild COVID-19. TCRdb redid the calling of the 5' RACE reads with MiXCR, one entry per CDR3 protein. This sample has just under 350,000 distinct CDR3 sequences, with 10% to 15% found just once. Sequenced: PBMCs or a T cell subset sorted from them (not recorded which). Every receptor here comes from a man younger than 35 who had mild COVID-19 (a few samples of this study predate the infection). Cell type and time point are not known.

This sequence joins TRBV6-5 and TRBJ2-5, with D possibly being TRBD2 (6 bases). Trimming stripped 0 bases from V and 5 bases from J, with 16 bases between. CDR1 MNHEY and CDR2 SVGAGI come from the germline V gene. This CDR3 has 16 amino acids. The DNA of the CDR3 is TGTGCCAGCAGTTACTCTCCCCCCAACCGGGGGGAGACCCAGTACTTC. Encoded protein: CASSYSPPNRGETQYF.

A few counts support this clonotype. The chain uses TRBV5-1 and TRBJ2-1, with 9 bases identical to TRBD2. Losses at the gene ends were 4 bases for V and 8 bases for J; bases not matched to a gene: 7. This CDR3 region has 14 residues. The germline V gene encodes CDR1 SGHRS and CDR2 YFSETQ. The CDR3 DNA follows: TGCGCCAGCAGCGAGGGACTAGCAGTCGATGAGCAGTTCTTC. Translated: CASSEGLAVDEQFF.

This clonotype is categorized as medium-sized. The CDR3 loop reads CASSTGTSFYEQYF. In DNA, the CDR3 is TGTGCCAGCAGTACCGGGACTAGCTTTTACGAGCAGTACTTC. This chain joins TRBV12-3 or TRBV12-4 and TRBJ2-7; TRBD2 matches 9 bases. This CDR3 has 14 residues. V shed 5 bases, J shed 4 bases, and the junction held 6 bases outside the gene matches.

In its sample, this clonotype was seen a few times. The CDR3 DNA sequence: TGCAGCGCGACAGACCCGAACACCGGGGAGCTGTTTTTT. It is translated as CSATDPNTGELFF. The chain has TRBV29-1 and TRBJ2-2; D possibly corresponds to TRBD1 (5 bases). Germline V gene sequence: CDR1 SQVTM, CDR2 ANQGSEA. Trimming shortened V by 7 bases and J by 0 bases, and 9 bases separated the two germline ends. This CDR3 has 13 residues.

The chain links TRBV12-3 or TRBV12-4 to TRBJ1-2, with D maybe TRBD1 (6 bases). The ends were cut back, 6 bases at V and 6 bases at J, with 26 bases in the middle. The CDR3 contains 17 residues. DNA for the CDR3: TGTGCCAGCAGCCAACGTAAGACAGGTAGTCGCCGAAATGGCTACACCTTC. This encodes CASSQRKTGSRRNGYTF.

V gene TRBV18 combines with J gene TRBJ1-2; no clear D gene. This CDR3 has 12 residues. Germline values: CDR1 KGHSH, CDR2 LQKENI. V lost 3 bases and J 12 bases, leaving 14 bases between the germline ends. The CDR3 is CASSPVSRADTF. The CDR3 DNA follows: TGTGCCAGCTCACCCGTCTCGAGGGCGGACACCTTC. The variable domain in full, completed from reference TRBV18 and TRBJ1-2, reads NAGVMQNPRHLVRRRGQEARLRCSPMKGHSHVYWYRQLPEEGLKFMVYLQKENIIDESGMPKERFSAEFPKEGPSILRIQQVVRGDSAAYFCASSPVSRADTFGSGTRLTVV.

This rearrangement joins TRBV12-3 or TRBV12-4 to TRBJ2-3; D possibly corresponds to TRBD1 (5 bases). CDR3 length equals 14 residues. Deletions cut 7 bases from V and 4 bases from J, with 15 bases between. Here the CDR3 reads CASNQGPRPDTQYF. The CDR3 nucleotides are TGTGCCAGCAATCAGGGTCCCCGGCCAGATACGCAGTATTTT.

This clonotype showed up just a few times. The chain is built from TRBV9 and TRBJ2-3; D is undetermined. CDR1 is SGDLS, CDR2 YYNGEE, per germline. Deletions cut 0 bases from V and 2 bases from J, with 10 bases between. CDR3 length: 15 amino acids. The CDR3 coding sequence is TGTGCCAGCAGCGTAGACGGCCTCCTCACAGATACGCAGTATTTT. It is translated as CASSVDGLLTDTQYF.

This chain uses TRBV18 with TRBJ1-5, with 7 bases that match TRBD1. The CDR3 consists of 16 residues. The V gene end was trimmed by 2 bases and the J gene end by 7 bases; junction bases not matched to a gene: 11. Germline V CDR1 and CDR2: KGHSH, LQKENI. In DNA form, the CDR3 reads TGTGCCAGCTCACCAACCGGGAGGGGGCTCAGGCAGCCCCAGCATTTT. Its translation: CASSPTGRGLRQPQHF.

This clonotype was detected a few times. V and J are TRBV2 and TRBJ1-2; D remains unclear. Trimming stripped 3 bases from V and 5 bases from J, with 19 bases between. The CDR3 has 16 residues. The germline gives CDR1 SNHLY, CDR2 FYNNEI. The CDR3 sequence: CASSELTRRTSYGYTF. CDR3 nucleotides: TGTGCCAGCAGTGAGCTAACCCGCCGTACATCTTATGGCTACACCTTC.

This clonotype was counted between two and nine times. The CDR3 DNA is TGCGCCAGCAGCCCCAAGATCGGGGGCGAGCAGTACTTC. This gives the protein CASSPKIGGEQYF. The rearrangement links TRBV4-3 to TRBJ2-7, with D perhaps matching TRBD2 (6 bases). The CDR3 consists of 13 residues. CDR1 and CDR2 (germline): LGHNA, YSLEER. The V end was cut by 4 bases, the J end by 6 bases, with 13 bases between.

This clonotype came up a few times. The rearrangement uses TRBV5-6 and TRBJ1-1; D not resolved. Trimming took 3 bases from V and 10 from J, leaving 19 bases between them. CDR3 length equals 14 residues. Germline V gives CDR1 SGHDT, CDR2 YYEEEE. CDR3 sequence reads: CASSSAHPIRGAFF. The CDR3 region has the DNA TGTGCCAGCAGCTCCGCCCACCCCATAAGAGGAGCTTTCTTT.

The rearrangement uses TRBV10-3 and TRBJ2-7; D is possibly TRBD2 (6 bases). Trimming cost V 4 bases and J 10 bases, with 17 bases left between them. The germline V gene encodes CDR1 ENHRY and CDR2 SYGVKD. The CDR3 consists of 13 residues. CDR3 region: CAISAHLSGGQYV. As DNA, the CDR3 is TGTGCCATCAGTGCACACCTTAGCGGTGGCCAGTACGTC.

The chain links TRBV7-9 to TRBJ1-1; D not resolved. Deletions cut 1 base from V and 3 bases from J, with 9 bases between. From germline, CDR1 is SEHNR and CDR2 FQNEAQ (reference sequence). The CDR3 is made up of 14 amino acids. The CDR3 loop is CASSLDILHTEAFF. CDR3 DNA sequence: TGTGCCAGCAGCTTAGACATACTCCACACTGAAGCTTTCTTT.

A few counts support this clonotype. The gene calls are TRBV19 and TRBJ2-3; no definite D call. Trimming left V 3 bases short and J 3 bases short, with 16 bases between. CDR1 LNHDA and CDR2 SQIVND come from the germline V gene (reference sequence). There are 16 residues in the CDR3. CDR3 coding DNA: TGTGCCAGTAGTATTTATTACGGGCGTGAGACAGATACGCAGTATTTT. Residues: CASSIYYGRETDTQYF. Full variable domain (outside the CDR3, taken from reference TRBV19 and TRBJ2-3): DGGITQSPKYLFRKEGQNVTLSCEQNLNHDAMYWYRQDPGQGLRLIYYSQIVNDFQKGDIAEGYSVSREKKESFPLTVTSAQKNPTAFYLCASSIYYGRETDTQYFGPGTRLTVL.

This clonotype was picked up a small number of times. The V gene is TRBV11-2, the J gene TRBJ1-2; no clear D. The CDR3 spans 14 residues. Germline assignment: CDR1 SGHAT and CDR2 FQNNGV. The V gene lost 2 bases and the J gene lost 4 bases, with 11 bases spanning the gap. Written as DNA, the CDR3 is TGTGCCAGCAGCTTAAGCTCCAGTGGCTATGGCTACACCTTC. Its translation: CASSLSSSGYGYTF.

This clonotype was counted a few times. The rearrangement joins TRBV7-9 to TRBJ2-1; 7 bases are shared with TRBD1. This CDR3 is 12 amino acids long. Losses at the gene ends were 4 bases for V and 10 bases for J; bases not matched to a gene: 4. Germline CDR1 SEHNR, CDR2 FQNEAQ (reference sequence). CDR3: CASSYEGAEQFF. CDR3 nucleotide sequence: TGTGCCAGCAGCTATGAGGGGGCGGAGCAGTTCTTC.

This clonotype was observed a few times. This chain uses TRBV2 with TRBJ2-5; 8 positions match TRBD1. J gave up 5 bases and V 4 bases, and 9 bases lay outside the gene matches. CDR1 is SNHLY, CDR2 FYNNEI, per germline. The CDR3 is 15 amino acids. The CDR3 region is CASSARFRGRETQYF. DNA of the CDR3: TGTGCCAGCAGTGCGAGGTTCAGGGGGCGGGAGACCCAGTACTTC. Filled out from reference TRBV2 and TRBJ2-5, the complete variable domain reads EPEVTQTPSHQVTQMGQEVILRCVPISNHLYFYWYRQILGQKVEFLVSFYNNEISEKSEIFDDQFSVERPDGSNFTLKIRSTKLEDSAMYFCASSARFRGRETQYFGPGTRLLVL.

This chain joins TRBV12-3 or TRBV12-4 and TRBJ2-2, with D unresolved. V lost 6 bases and J lost 4, with 12 bases in between. The CDR3 loop spans 14 amino acids. In DNA, the CDR3 is TGTGCCAGCAGCCTATATAGGGCCACCGGGGAGCTGTTTTTT. It yields the protein CASSLYRATGELFF.

This clonotype was observed a handful of times. This rearrangement joins TRBV4-3 to TRBJ2-7; 7 bases are a match to TRBD2. V shed 4 bases, J shed 0 bases, and the junction held 3 bases outside the gene matches. Per germline, CDR1 LGHNA and CDR2 YSLEER. This CDR3 has 14 amino acids. The CDR3 region is CASSPAGDSYEQYV. Written as DNA, the CDR3 is TGCGCCAGCAGCCCGGCGGGGGACTCCTACGAGCAGTACGTC.

This clonotype was detected a few times. The rearrangement links TRBV7-2 to TRBJ1-1; unclear D gene. The germline V gene encodes CDR1 SGHTA and CDR2 FQGNSA. The CDR3 totals 15 residues. V lost 5 bases and J lost 3, with 16 bases in between. The CDR3 nucleotides read TGTGCCAGCAGCCCTCATGCGGGGTTTGACACTGAAGCTTTCTTT. It specifies CASSPHAGFDTEAFF.

The J gene is TRBJ1-1, the V gene TRBV6-6; 8 bases align to TRBD1. The germline gives CDR1 MNHNY, CDR2 SVGAGI (reference sequence). CDR3 size: 15 residues. Unmatched junction bases numbered 7, after V lost 6 bases and J lost 1 base. The CDR3 reads CASRPPGTGNTEAFF. DNA for the CDR3: TGTGCCAGCAGGCCCCCCGGGACAGGGAACACTGAAGCTTTCTTT.

This clonotype was detected only a few times. The chain employs TRBV19 and TRBJ2-7; 10 bases line up with TRBD1. The CDR3 is 13 amino acids. V trimming: 6 bases; J trimming: 4 bases; junction bases outside the gene matches: 3. CDR1 and CDR2 (germline): LNHDA, SQIVND (reference sequence). Here the CDR3 DNA reads TGTGCCAGTAGAGGGGACAGGGGTTACGAGCAGTACTTC. Protein: CASRGDRGYEQYF.

The table lists this clonotype with a few counts. This chain connects TRBV29-1 to TRBJ1-2, with 7 bases matching TRBD1. This CDR3 comprises 14 residues. Losses at the gene ends were 4 bases for V and 0 bases for J; bases not matched to a gene: 5. In germline, CDR1 is SQVTM, CDR2 ANQGSEA. The CDR3 DNA sequence: TGCAGCGTTGGGGGGGACAGCGCTAACTATGGCTACACCTTC. It codes for CSVGGDSANYGYTF.

A few counts support this clonotype. This chain links TRBV3-1 with TRBJ2-1; the match to TRBD2 covers 14 bases. This CDR3 region has 16 residues. Trimming removed 0 bases from V and 8 bases from J; junction bases left unmatched: 3. The germline V gene has CDR1 LGHDT and CDR2 YNNKEL (reference sequence). The CDR3 spells CASSQDRTSGGHEQFF. The CDR3 DNA reads TGTGCCAGCAGCCAAGACCGGACTAGCGGGGGGCATGAGCAGTTCTTC.

The rearrangement uses TRBV20-1 and TRBJ2-7, with D perhaps matching TRBD1 (6 bases). Germline V lookup: CDR1 DFQATT, CDR2 SNEGSKA (reference sequence). V lost 1 base, J lost 2 bases, and 9 bases lay in between. The CDR3 is made up of 13 amino acids. The chain's CDR3 is CSARGDKPYEQYF. CDR3 sequence (DNA): TGCAGTGCTAGAGGGGACAAACCCTACGAGCAGTACTTC.

This clonotype was detected only a few times. V is TRBV5-1 and J is TRBJ1-2, with D possibly matching TRBD1 (6 bases). Trimming stripped 4 bases from V and 5 bases from J, with 15 bases between. This CDR3 contains 14 residues. In germline, CDR1 is SGHRS, CDR2 YFSETQ. The CDR3 DNA sequence: TGCGCCAGCAGCCCGACAGGCCCAGGGTATGGCTACACCTTC. Translated, it gives CASSPTGPGYGYTF.

This clonotype was observed a few times. The V and J genes are TRBV11-2 and TRBJ2-7, with 7 bases identical to TRBD1. V shed 5 bases, J shed 2 bases, and the junction held 6 bases outside the gene matches. The CDR3 is 14 residues long. In germline, CDR1 is SGHAT, CDR2 FQNNGV. CDR3 in amino acids: CASSTRQGAYEQYV. In nucleotides, the CDR3 is TGTGCCAGCAGCACCCGACAGGGCGCCTACGAGCAGTACGTC.

The rearrangement links TRBV20-1 to TRBJ1-5; unclear D gene. Germline CDR1 DFQATT, CDR2 SNEGSKA (reference sequence). This CDR3 region has 14 residues. The germline V and J ends were trimmed by 3 bases and 4 bases, with 13 bases remaining between them. The DNA for the CDR3 is TGCAGTGCTAGCAACAGTGGCAGAAATCAGCCCCAGCATTTT. This gives the protein CSASNSGRNQPQHF.